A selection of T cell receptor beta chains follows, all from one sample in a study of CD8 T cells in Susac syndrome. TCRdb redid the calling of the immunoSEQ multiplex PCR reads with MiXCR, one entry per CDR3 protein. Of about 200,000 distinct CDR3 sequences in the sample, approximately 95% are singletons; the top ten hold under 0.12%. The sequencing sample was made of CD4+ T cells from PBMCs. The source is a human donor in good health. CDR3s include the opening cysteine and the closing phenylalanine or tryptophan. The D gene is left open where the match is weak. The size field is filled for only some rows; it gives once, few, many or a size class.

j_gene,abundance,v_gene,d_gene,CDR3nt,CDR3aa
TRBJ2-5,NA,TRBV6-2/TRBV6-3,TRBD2,TGTGCCAGCAGTGGGCAAGGTAGCGGGAATTTCCAAGAGACCCAGTACTTC,CASSGQGSGNFQETQYF
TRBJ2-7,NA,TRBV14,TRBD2,TGTGTCTCAAGCGCCCTAGCGGATTACGAGCAGTACTTC,CVSSALADYEQYF
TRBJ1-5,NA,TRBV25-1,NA,TGTGCCAGCAGTGAAAGCGGCAGGGAAGATCAGCCCCAGCATTTT,CASSESGREDQPQHF
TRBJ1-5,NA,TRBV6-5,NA,TGTGCCAGCAGTTACGCCCGGGAGCAGCCCCAGCATTTT,CASSYAREQPQHF
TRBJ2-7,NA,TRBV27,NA,TGTGCCAGCAGCGTATCGGGGCCCAACGAGCAGTACTTC,CASSVSGPNEQYF
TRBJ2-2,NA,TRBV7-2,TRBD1,TGTGCCAGCAGCTCATCGAGGGGAGTGGGGACAGACACCGGGGAGCTGTTTTTT,CASSSSRGVGTDTGELFF
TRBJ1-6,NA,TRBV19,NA,TGTGCCAGTAGTATAGATCGAGGGGCCGGGGAACCCCTCCACTTT,CASSIDRGAGEPLHF
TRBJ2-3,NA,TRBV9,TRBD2,TGTGCCAGCAGCGTAGGGGGGTCGACTAGCGGGTTCGCAGATACGCAGTATTTT,CASSVGGSTSGFADTQYF
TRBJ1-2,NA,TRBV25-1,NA,TGTGCCAGCTCTTCAACCGGGACACTTTCGCATGGCTACACCTTC,CASSSTGTLSHGYTF
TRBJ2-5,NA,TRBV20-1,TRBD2,TGCAGTGCTTCACTAGCGGGGGGTGAGACCCAGTACTTC,CSASLAGGETQYF
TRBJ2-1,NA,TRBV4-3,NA,TGCGCCAGCAGCCAAGATATGGTGATTTACAATGAGCAGTTCTTC,CASSQDMVIYNEQFF
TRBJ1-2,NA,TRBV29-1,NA,TGCAGCGTTGTTTCGAGCGATGGCTACACCTTC,CSVVSSDGYTF
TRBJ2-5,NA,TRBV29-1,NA,TGCAGCGTTGCCCCAGCGGCCCAAGAGACCCAGTACTTC,CSVAPAAQETQYF
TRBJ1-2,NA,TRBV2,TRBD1,TGTGCCAGCAGCGCGGACAGGGGACGTGGCTACACCTTC,CASSADRGRGYTF
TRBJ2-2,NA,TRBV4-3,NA,TGCGCCAGCAGAAGGACAGAGAACACCGGGGAGCTGTTTTTT,CASRRTENTGELFF
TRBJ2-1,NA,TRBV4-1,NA,TGCGCCAGCAGCCAAGAGGGACCCGGGGGTGCCAATGAGCAGTTCTTC,CASSQEGPGGANEQFF
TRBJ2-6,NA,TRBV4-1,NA,TGCGCCAGCAGCCAAGACCCCGGGGACGGCTCTGGGGCCAACGTCCTGACTTTC,CASSQDPGDGSGANVLTF
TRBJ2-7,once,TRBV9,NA,TGTGCCAGCAGCGTTGGGTCCGGGACGGTGACCTACGAGCAGTACTTC,CASSVGSGTVTYEQYF
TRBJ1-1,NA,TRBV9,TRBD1,TGTGCCAGCAGCGGTGGGACAGGGCTTATGAACACTGAAGCTTTCTTT,CASSGGTGLMNTEAFF
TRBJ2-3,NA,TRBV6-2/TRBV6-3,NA,TGTGCCAGCAGTCGGATCCGGGGAGGGGGCAACACAGATACGCAGTATTTT,CASSRIRGGGNTDTQYF
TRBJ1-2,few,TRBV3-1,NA,TGTGCCAGCAGCCCCACGGGGGGCTATGGCTACACCTTC,CASSPTGGYGYTF
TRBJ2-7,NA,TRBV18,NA,TGTGCCAGCTCACCGGACTCAAGCTCCTACGAGCAGTACTTC,CASSPDSSSYEQYF
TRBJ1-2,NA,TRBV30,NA,TGTGCCTGGAACGGCTACACCTTC,CAWNGYTF
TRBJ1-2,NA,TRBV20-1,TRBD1,TGCAGTGCTAGTCGGACAGGGGGCGGCTACACCTTC,CSASRTGGGYTF
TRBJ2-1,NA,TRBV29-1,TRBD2,TGCAGCGTTGAAGAATTGCGGGGGGGACAATACAATGAGCAGTTCTTC,CSVEELRGGQYNEQFF
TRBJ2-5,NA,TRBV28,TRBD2,TGTGCCAGCATCAGCGGGGCACCGGGGACCCAGTACTTC,CASISGAPGTQYF
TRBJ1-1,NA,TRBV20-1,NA,TGCAGTGGGTCAGGGGCGAACACTGAAGCTTTCTTT,CSGSGANTEAFF
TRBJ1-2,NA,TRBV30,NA,TGTGCCTGGAGTGTTGGCAATAACTATGGCTACACCTTC,CAWSVGNNYGYTF
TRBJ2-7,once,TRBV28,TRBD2,TGTGCCAGCGGCGGGGGGGTCGTCTACGAGCAGTACTTC,CASGGGVVYEQYF
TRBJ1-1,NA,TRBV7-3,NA,TGTGCCAGCAGCTCTGGGACCCCTGAAGCTTTCTTT,CASSSGTPEAFF
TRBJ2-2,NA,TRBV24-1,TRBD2,TGTGCCACCAGTGAGAGCGGGAGGGCCGTCGGGGAGCTGTTTTTT,CATSESGRAVGELFF
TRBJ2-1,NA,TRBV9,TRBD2,TGTGCCAGCAGCCAGCTGACGACTAGCGGGAGCAATGAGCAGTTCTTC,CASSQLTTSGSNEQFF
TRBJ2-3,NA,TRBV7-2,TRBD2,TGTGCCAGCAGCTTAAGTGGGCTAGCGGGGGGCGGGTTGGCAGATACGCAGTATTTT,CASSLSGLAGGGLADTQYF
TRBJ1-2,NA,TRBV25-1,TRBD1,TGTGCCAGCAGTGCCTACTCAGGGGGCTATGGCTACACCTTC,CASSAYSGGYGYTF
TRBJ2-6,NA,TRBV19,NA,TGTGCCAGTAGTTTGGGGTCTGGGGCCAACGTCCTGACTTTC,CASSLGSGANVLTF
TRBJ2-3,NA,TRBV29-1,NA,TGCAGCGTTGCCAGCGGGTCAGGGAGCACAGATACGCAGTATTTT,CSVASGSGSTDTQYF
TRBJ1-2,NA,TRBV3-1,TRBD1,TGTGCCAGCAGCCAAGCGAGGACAGGAATCTATGGCTACACCTTC,CASSQARTGIYGYTF
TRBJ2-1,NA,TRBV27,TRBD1,TGTGCCAGCATTCCAGGGGGTATCCAGCGTGAGCAGTTCTTC,CASIPGGIQREQFF
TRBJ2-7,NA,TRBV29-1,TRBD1,TGCAGCGTGCCTGGACAGGATAACTACGAGCAGTACTTC,CSVPGQDNYEQYF
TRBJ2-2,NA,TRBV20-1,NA,TGCAGTGCTAGCGGGGGGCCGAACACCGGGGAGCTGTTTTTT,CSASGGPNTGELFF
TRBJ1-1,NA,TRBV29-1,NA,TGCAGCGTTGAATGGTGGAGGAACACTGAAGCTTTCTTT,CSVEWWRNTEAFF
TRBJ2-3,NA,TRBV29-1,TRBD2,TGCAGCGTTGCGCGGGAGGTAGCAGATACGCAGTATTTT,CSVAREVADTQYF
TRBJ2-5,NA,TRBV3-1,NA,TGTGCCAGCAGCCAAGATGTAGGAGCGGGTAAGGGCCAAGAGACCCAGTACTTC,CASSQDVGAGKGQETQYF
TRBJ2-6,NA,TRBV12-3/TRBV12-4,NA,TGTGCCAGCAGTTTATTCTCAGGACGGTCCTCTGGGGCCAACGTCCTGACTTTC,CASSLFSGRSSGANVLTF
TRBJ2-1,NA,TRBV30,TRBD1,TGTGCCTGGGATCCGGGACAGACCTACAATGAGCAGTTCTTC,CAWDPGQTYNEQFF
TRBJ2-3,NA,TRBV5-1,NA,TGCGCCAGCAGCTCACCGGTCGCCGTCACAGATACGCAGTATTTT,CASSSPVAVTDTQYF
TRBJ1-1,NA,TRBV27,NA,TGTGCCAGCAGTGCTCGGACAGACGGGAACACTGAAGCTTTCTTT,CASSARTDGNTEAFF
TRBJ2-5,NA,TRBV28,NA,TGTGCCAGCAGTTTTATTCAAGAGACCCAGTACTTC,CASSFIQETQYF
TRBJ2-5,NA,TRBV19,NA,TGTGCCAGTAGTACCCAACAGAGCCAAGAGACCCAGTACTTC,CASSTQQSQETQYF
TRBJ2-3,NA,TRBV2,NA,TGTGCCAGCGGGGGCTTCCTCACAGATACGCAGTATTTT,CASGGFLTDTQYF
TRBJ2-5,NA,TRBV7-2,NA,TGTGCCAGCAGCTTAAGGGGGAGACAGACCCAGTACTTC,CASSLRGRQTQYF
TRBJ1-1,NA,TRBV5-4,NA,TGTGCCAGCAGCTCGGGGTTTCGAGACACTGAAGCTTTCTTT,CASSSGFRDTEAFF
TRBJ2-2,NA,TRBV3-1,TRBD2,TGTGCCAGCAGCTTCCGAGCGGGGTTGAACACCGGGGAGCTGTTTTTT,CASSFRAGLNTGELFF
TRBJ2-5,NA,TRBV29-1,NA,TGCAGCGTTTCCGGGGCCCAAGAGACCCAGTACTTC,CSVSGAQETQYF
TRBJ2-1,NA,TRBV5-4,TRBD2,TGTGCCAGCAGCTTGTATGGGACTACGTACAATGAGCAGTTCTTC,CASSLYGTTYNEQFF
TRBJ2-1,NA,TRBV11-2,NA,TGTGCCAGCAGCTTAAACCGGGGGCTCAATGAGCAGTTCTTC,CASSLNRGLNEQFF
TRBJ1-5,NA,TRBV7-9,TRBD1,TGTGCCAGCAGCTCTCGACAGGGGGATGATAGCAATCAGCCCCAGCATTTT,CASSSRQGDDSNQPQHF
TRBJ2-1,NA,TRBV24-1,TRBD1,TGTGCCACCAGTGGGGACAGTGGGCTCAATGAGCAGTTCTTC,CATSGDSGLNEQFF